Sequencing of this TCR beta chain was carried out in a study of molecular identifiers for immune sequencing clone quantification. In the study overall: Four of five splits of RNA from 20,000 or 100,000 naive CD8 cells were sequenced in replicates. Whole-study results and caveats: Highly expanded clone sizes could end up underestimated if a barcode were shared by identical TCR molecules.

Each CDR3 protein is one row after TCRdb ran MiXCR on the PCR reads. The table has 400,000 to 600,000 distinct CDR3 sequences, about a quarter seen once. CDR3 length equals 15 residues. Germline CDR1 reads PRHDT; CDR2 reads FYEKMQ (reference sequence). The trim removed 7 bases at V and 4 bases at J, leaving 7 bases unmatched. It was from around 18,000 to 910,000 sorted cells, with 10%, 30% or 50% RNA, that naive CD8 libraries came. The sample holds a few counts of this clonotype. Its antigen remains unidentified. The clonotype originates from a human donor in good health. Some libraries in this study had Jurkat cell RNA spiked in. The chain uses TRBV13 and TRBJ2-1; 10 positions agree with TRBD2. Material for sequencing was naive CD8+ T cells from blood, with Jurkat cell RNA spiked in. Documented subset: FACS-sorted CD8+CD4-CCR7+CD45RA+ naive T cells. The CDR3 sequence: CASTASGSLYNEQFF. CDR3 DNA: TGTGCCAGCACAGCTAGCGGGAGTTTGTACAATGAGCAGTTCTTC.